The 10 T cell receptor beta chains below come from one sample, sequenced in a study of PD-1 blockade in classical Hodgkin lymphoma. Every patient experienced relapse after autologous stem cell transplantation, and brentuximab vedotin exposure varied. Profiling relied on immunoSEQ multiplex PCR, and the TCRdb table lists in-frame clones only, not all of them. The repertoire consists of just over 25,000 clones, with approximately 67% occurring once and the leading ten covering approximately 12%. The sample in question was peripheral blood mononuclear cells (PBMCs), obtained before the second cycle of nivolumab. These receptors were obtained from a human donor with classical Hodgkin lymphoma.

V gene TRBV7-3 combines with J gene TRBJ2-2; possibly TRBD2 for D (6 bases). CDR1 and CDR2 (germline): SGHTA, FQGTGA. The V and J ends lost 5 bases and 4 bases respectively, with 14 bases between them. This CDR3 region has 15 residues. CDR3 coding DNA: TGTGCCAGCAGCCGGATCGGGACTCTCACCGGGGAGCTGTTTTTT. Translated, it gives CASSRIGTLTGELFF.

The chain is built from TRBV28 and TRBJ1-6; 7 bases line up with TRBD1. The V segment lost 3 bases and the J segment 8 bases; nucleotides outside the gene matches: 13. Germline V gene lookup returns CDR1 MDHEN and CDR2 SYDVKM. This CDR3 comprises 17 residues. CDR3 coding DNA: TGTGCCAGCAGTTTCTCACCTCTAACAGGGGCTCATTCACCCCTCCACTTT. Amino acid sequence: CASSFSPLTGAHSPLHF.

This clone ranks as medium-sized. This chain links TRBV27 with TRBJ2-7; the D gene could be TRBD1 or TRBD2 (5 bases each). CDR3 size: 18 residues. CDR1 and CDR2 from the germline V gene are MNHEY and SMNVEV (reference sequence). V was pared by 1 base and J by 1 base, with 20 bases between. The CDR3 DNA follows: TGTGCCAGCAGTTTATTTTCCCGGGACGCCCGGGTTTCCTACGAGCAGTACTTC. Encoded protein: CASSLFSRDARVSYEQYF.

This chain links TRBV5-1 with TRBJ2-3; 7 bases fit TRBD1. The CDR3 is 14 amino acids. From germline, CDR1 is SGHRS and CDR2 YFSETQ. The V gene end was trimmed by 4 bases and the J gene end by 4 bases; junction bases not matched to a gene: 6. CDR3 sequence reads: CASSKRTGADTQYF. CDR3 coding DNA: TGCGCCAGCAGCAAAAGGACAGGAGCAGATACGCAGTATTTT.

This rearrangement joins TRBV5-1 to TRBJ1-2; D is unresolved. Germline V gene lookup returns CDR1 SGHRS and CDR2 YFSETQ. Deletions cut 0 bases from V and 4 bases from J, with 10 bases between. The CDR3 totals 14 residues. CDR3 amino acids: CASSLEGPSYGYTF. In DNA, the CDR3 is TGCGCCAGCAGCTTGGAGGGCCCTAGCTATGGCTACACCTTC.

The chain couples TRBV30 to TRBJ2-7; D not resolved. Germline V CDR1 and CDR2: GTSNPN, SVGIG (reference sequence). The V gene lost 0 bases and the J gene lost 4 bases, with 13 bases spanning the gap. The CDR3 is made up of 14 amino acids. CDR3 DNA: TGTGCCTGGAGTGTAGTACCAGATCTTTACGAGCAGTACTTC. This sequence encodes CAWSVVPDLYEQYF.

V and J are TRBV5-6 and TRBJ1-1; no definite D call. Per germline, CDR1 SGHDT and CDR2 YYEEEE. The V end lost 0 bases, the J end lost 2 bases, and 5 bases lay between the germline ends. The CDR3 totals 13 residues. CDR3 loop: CASSLGSNTEAFF. In nucleotides, the CDR3 is TGTGCCAGCAGCTTGGGTAGCAACACTGAAGCTTTCTTT.

The chain carries TRBV7-2 and TRBJ2-7; 13 positions agree with TRBD2. The CDR3 has 15 amino acids. J was trimmed by 2 bases and V by 5 bases; bases with no gene match: 3. In germline, CDR1 is SGHTA, CDR2 FQGNSA. The CDR3 reads CASSPGLAGTYEQYF. The CDR3 DNA sequence: TGTGCCAGCAGCCCGGGACTAGCGGGAACCTACGAGCAGTACTTC.

This chain links TRBV7-3 with TRBJ1-2; 8 bases match TRBD1. V trimming: 3 bases; J trimming: 4 bases; junction bases outside the gene matches: 1. The length of the CDR3 is 13 residues. Germline CDR1 is SGHTA and CDR2 is FQGTGA. The CDR3 DNA reads TGTGCCAGCAGCTTCGGACAGGGCTATGGCTACACCTTC. It yields the protein CASSFGQGYGYTF.

V gene TRBV7-2 combines with J gene TRBJ1-5, with 9 bases lining up with TRBD1. CDR1 SGHTA and CDR2 FQGNSA come from the germline V gene. CDR3 length equals 15 residues. V lost 4 bases to trimming and J lost 5 bases; unmatched junction nucleotides: 6. For the CDR3, the DNA is TGTGCCAGCAGCTCTCATGACAGGGGGGATCAGCCCCAGCATTTT. It yields the protein CASSSHDRGDQPQHF. The full variable domain, with the rest looked up from reference TRBV7-2 and TRBJ1-5, is GAGVSQSPSNKVTEKGKDVELRCDPISGHTALYWYRQSLGQGLEFLIYFQGNSAPDKSGLPSDRFSAERTGGSVSTLTIQRTQQEDSAVYLCASSSHDRGDQPQHFGDGTRLSIL.